This record concerns one T cell receptor beta chain sequence. Its antigen is unknown. Within one base of it there is no much larger clone, and no base qualities were kept. The cohort comprised more than 550 healthy bone marrow donors. All cohort members were sampled while nominally healthy, although unrecorded immune exposures were likely present. The donor tested CMV seropositive, placing the donor among the 250 to 300 seropositive members of the cohort. A peripheral blood sample was collected from each donor, and TCR beta sequencing was performed on peripheral blood mononuclear cells. The Qiagen DNeasy Blood Extraction Kit was used to extract genomic DNA from the blood cell samples. Library preparation used the immunoSEQ multiplex PCR assay. For the multiplex PCR, a mixture combining 60 forward primers for TCR Vbeta segments and 13 reverse primers for TCR Jbeta segments was used. A multiplex PCR assay on genomic DNA amplified the CDR3 region of rearranged TCR beta genes. The amplified TCR beta libraries were sequenced on the Illumina HiSeq System as 87-base-pair reads. The paper's processing steps were these. In a later analysis, tens of millions of unique TCR beta chains were counted across the roughly 670 repertoires, and roughly 11 million of these chains were shared by at least two donors. To remove PCR and sequencing errors, raw reads were error-corrected and collapsed into unique sequences using a nearest-neighbor algorithm that merged closely related sequences. To assign V, D and J gene segments, CDR3 sequences were aligned to IMGT reference sequences. Each retained sequence needed at least a six-nucleotide match to both a V gene segment and a J gene segment. A rearrangement counted as productive if the CDR3 had no stop codons and remained in frame with V and J, and every other rearrangement counted as non-productive. CDR3 was defined by IMGT convention, running from the second conserved V-encoded cysteine to the conserved J-encoded phenylalanine. In an earlier analysis of approximately 500 of the donors, sequences lacking an unambiguous match to a single V gene segment were excluded. In an earlier analysis of 587 of the donors, V segments were called functional above 56.7% productive rearrangements and were called segregating when the between-donor standard deviation exceeded 5%. A statistical classification framework was built to diagnose cytomegalovirus status from the catalog of TCR beta chain sequences. V and J gene assignment, in a later analysis, came from comparing TCR nucleotide sequences with IMGT/GENE-DB human TR gene sequences. Using the TCRdist pipeline, a later analysis assigned CDR3 sequences along with most-parsimonious VDJ recombination scenarios. In a later analysis, each TCR beta chain was defined by its CDR3 amino acid sequence together with its V-gene family, and reads lacking a unique V-gene family were excluded. As a way to deal with suspected cross-contamination and a sequencing artifact, a later analysis dropped over 550 nucleotide sequences that were highly shared and had low generation probability. For each public chain, a later analysis derived a clonal expansion index from normalized ranks of inferred template counts within each repertoire. Generation probabilities in a later analysis came from a VDJ recombination model fitted to out-of-frame rearrangements, and those results were checked against IGoR. Hypergeometric tests were used in a later analysis to score TCR-TCR, TCR-HLA and TCR-CMV co-occurrence, with a repertoire-size bias correction applied to the TCR pairs. A later analysis estimated false discovery rates by permuting HLA or CMV assignments 20 times. In a later analysis, co-occurring TCRs were grouped with DBSCAN, and TCRdist sequence similarity was added when clustering was performed within HLA-allele-positive subsets. For co-occurrence clustering, repertoires with fewer than 30,000 or more than 120,000 public chains were excluded, along with four to six repertoires with anomalous nucleotide sharing. What TCRdb holds here is the immuneACCESS table cut down to in-frame rearrangements. Part of the clones is not present; checked against another copy, under half of the missing clones reflect an unresolved V gene, and the others are unexplained. Clonal size and the V and J genes are those of that table, whereas D and trimming came from the DNA. Across this sample there are over 85,000 clones, with around 80% seen only once. 2.5% to 3% of the sample is held by the ten biggest clonotypes.

This sample is drawn from a study of cytomegalovirus exposure and HLA in healthy donors (dated by TCRdb to about 2017). About the study as a whole: An earlier analysis of about 560 of the donors reported under 300 Gb of sequence data and 117 million unique TCR beta sequences obtained from around 170 million T cells. To decide whether each TCR beta V gene segment behaved as functional or pseudogenic, an earlier analysis of 587 of the donors relied on high-throughput TCR beta sequencing. The aim of the study was to test whether cataloging public T cell receptors could identify signatures of past pathogen exposure. Every discovery cohort repertoire had been produced on one sequencing platform. Donor age, sex, ethnicity and CMV serostatus were collected together with the repertoire data. High-throughput TCR immunosequencing, statistical association of individual TCRs with disease status, and machine learning were combined to predict cytomegalovirus infection status. Four or five DR-DQ haplotypes were handled as single units for association and clustering because linkage in the cohort was strong. The number of donors typed differed by locus, with about 629-630 for A, B, C, DRB1 and DQB1, roughly 550 for DQA1, 600 to 610 for DPA1, and some 440 for DPB1. An early release covering roughly 640 HLA-typed donors comprised roughly 300 gigabases of sequencing data and 85 million to 100 million unique TCR sequences. HLA typing covered class I and class II loci at four-digit resolution. Among a few hundred genotyped donors of the cohort, an average of around 240,000 unique TCR beta nucleotide sequences were sequenced per donor, roughly 20% of them non-productive. A later analysis re-analyzed previously published TCR beta repertoires from hundreds of donors and added high-resolution HLA genotyping to study TCR occurrence patterns. In the later analysis, no new phenotypic data were used to find candidate immune exposures; instead, reliance was placed on TCR beta sequences and their occurrence across donors. A later genetic analysis took genome-wide SNP genotypes for about three fifths of the roughly 670 donors and used that subset as a discovery cohort. The genetic ancestry cluster associated with self-reported Caucasian donors included 81% of the roughly 380 genotyped donors. A separate validation cohort of approximately 120 different subjects was used in addition to the 666-subject first cohort. The T cell repertoires of under 750 subjects were profiled by immunosequencing and related to cytomegalovirus serostatus.

The study at large found these results: Because some donors lacked HLA typing at each locus, the association tests relied only on the typed subset. Linkage disequilibrium might explain the correlated functional status among segregating V segments, but an unknown experimental factor could not be ruled out. In a later analysis, the rate of TCR association differed among HLA loci, with DRB1 alleles having the most associated TCRs and HLA-C alleles having the fewest. The study listed 164 TCR beta chains as associated with cytomegalovirus. The classifier was reported to diagnose cytomegalovirus status with high specificity and sensitivity in both the original cohort and the validation cohort. A further reported finding was that TCR beta sequences accurately predicted the HLA-A and HLA-B alleles for most subjects in the first cohort. In a later genetic analysis, a missense DCLRE1C variant was associated with V-gene and J-gene trimming of TCR beta chains, and the association was replicated in an independent cohort. In a later genetic analysis, fewer N-insertions in productive TCRs were reported among donors in an Asian-associated ancestry cluster than the 666-donor mean. The cohort was sequenced for TCR beta chains only, and without alpha or paired-chain data the features that could be detected were limited. Three of the identified cytomegalovirus-associated TCR beta chains were confirmed in vitro to be specific for cytomegalovirus antigens. In a later analysis, several top co-occurrence clusters were reported to appear linked to parvovirus B19, influenza, CMV and Epstein-Barr virus. It was suggested by the authors that the approach could potentially be generalized to other disease states and immunological phenotypes. In a later analysis, HLA-associated TCR beta chains showed more clonal expansion and lower generation probabilities than non-associated chains that were equally common. When HLA alleles, especially DR and DQ, strongly co-occurred, attributing TCR associations to individual alleles was difficult. For the cohort, immune exposure information was limited to CMV serostatus. In an earlier analysis of 587 of the donors, most TCR beta V segments appeared in productive rearrangements about 90% or about 30% of the time, broadly matching IMGT annotations. Seventeen rarely observed V segments, including chromosome 9 orphons, were excluded from the earlier analysis of about 600 of the donors because counts were too low. Across donors, most TCR sequences were observed very rarely, whereas some public TCRs were present in many individuals. In a later analysis, most CMV-associated TCR beta chains were found to appear HLA-restricted, with HLA associations seemingly driven largely by CMV exposure. Roughly uniform sequencing depth across donors was assumed in presence/absence analyses, although this assumption may not hold. A cluster of highly shared sequence variants was judged likely to be a technical artifact of the sequencing pipeline. A later analysis associated 15,000 or so TCR beta sequences with specific HLA alleles at a false discovery rate of 0.05.

Sequenced sample: PBMCs. This sequence was found in a woman aged 60-75 years in good health and CMV-seropositive.

CDR3 region: CASSSSLDGALPPDTQYF. DNA sequence: TGTGCCAGCAGTTCCTCCCTAGACGGCGCCCTTCCCCCAGATACGCAGTATTTT. Rearrangement joined TRBV28 to TRBJ2-3; the D gene assignment is ambiguous. The germline V gene provides CDR1 MDHEN and CDR2 SYDVKM. Including the terminal cysteine and phenylalanine, the CDR3 comprises 18 residues. The CDR3 DNA has 54 bases and is translated from base 1. V is shortened by 4 bases, J by 4 bases, and the region joining them spans 24 bases.